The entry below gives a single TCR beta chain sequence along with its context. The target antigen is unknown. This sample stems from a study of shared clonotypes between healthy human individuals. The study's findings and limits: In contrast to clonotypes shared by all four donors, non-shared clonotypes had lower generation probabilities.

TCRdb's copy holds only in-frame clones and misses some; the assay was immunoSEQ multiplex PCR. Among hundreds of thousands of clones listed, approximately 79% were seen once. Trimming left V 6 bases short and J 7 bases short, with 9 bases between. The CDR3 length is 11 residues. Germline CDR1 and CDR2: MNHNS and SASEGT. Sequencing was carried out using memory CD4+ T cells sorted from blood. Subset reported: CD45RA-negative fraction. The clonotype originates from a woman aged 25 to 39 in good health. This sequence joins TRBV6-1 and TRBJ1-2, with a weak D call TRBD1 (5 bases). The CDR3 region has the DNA TGTGCCAGCAGCACCGGGGCTGGCTACACCTTC. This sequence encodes CASSTGAGYTF.